The clone carrying this T cell receptor beta chain was observed many times. The source of the sample is a study of neurological immune-mediated disorders. MiXCR was run by TCRdb on the 5' RACE reads, yielding one entry per CDR3 protein. The sample contains tens of thousands of distinct CDR3 sequences, 2.5% to 3% of which appear only once. The CDR3 loop spans 14 amino acids. Germline assignment: CDR1 SEHNR and CDR2 FQNEAQ (reference sequence). V lost 1 base and J lost 1, with 6 bases in between. The sequenced sample consisted of PBMCs. V and J are TRBV7-9 and TRBJ2-3, with no clear D. The TCR sequence derives from a woman aged 25 to 39 with multiple sclerosis. This CDR3 reads CASSLGFRTDTQYF. The CDR3 bases are TGTGCCAGCAGCTTAGGATTTCGCACAGATACGCAGTATTTT.